This T cell receptor (beta chain) was sequenced during a study of cytomegalovirus exposure and HLA in healthy donors. Primers: 60 Vbeta forward and 13 Jbeta reverse. This table comes from immunoSEQ multiplex PCR, and its TCRdb copy is limited to in-frame clones, with some not included. The listing contains under 200,000 clones. CDR1 and CDR2 (germline): SGHAT, FQNNGV. The V gene end was trimmed by 5 bases and the J gene end by 4 bases; junction bases not matched to a gene: 6. The CDR3 runs to 15 residues. Study-wide points: In a later analysis, a missense DCLRE1C variant was linked to TCR beta V- and J-gene trimming.

Concerning this clone itself: Its antigen remains unknown.

Material: PBMCs. This clonotype was obtained from a young man in good health and CMV-seronegative. The chain combines TRBV11-2 with TRBJ2-7, with TRBD2 identical over 12 bases. CDR3 amino acids: CASSPGLAGKYEQYF. CDR3 bases: TGTGCCAGCAGCCCAGGACTAGCGGGAAAATACGAGCAGTACTTC.